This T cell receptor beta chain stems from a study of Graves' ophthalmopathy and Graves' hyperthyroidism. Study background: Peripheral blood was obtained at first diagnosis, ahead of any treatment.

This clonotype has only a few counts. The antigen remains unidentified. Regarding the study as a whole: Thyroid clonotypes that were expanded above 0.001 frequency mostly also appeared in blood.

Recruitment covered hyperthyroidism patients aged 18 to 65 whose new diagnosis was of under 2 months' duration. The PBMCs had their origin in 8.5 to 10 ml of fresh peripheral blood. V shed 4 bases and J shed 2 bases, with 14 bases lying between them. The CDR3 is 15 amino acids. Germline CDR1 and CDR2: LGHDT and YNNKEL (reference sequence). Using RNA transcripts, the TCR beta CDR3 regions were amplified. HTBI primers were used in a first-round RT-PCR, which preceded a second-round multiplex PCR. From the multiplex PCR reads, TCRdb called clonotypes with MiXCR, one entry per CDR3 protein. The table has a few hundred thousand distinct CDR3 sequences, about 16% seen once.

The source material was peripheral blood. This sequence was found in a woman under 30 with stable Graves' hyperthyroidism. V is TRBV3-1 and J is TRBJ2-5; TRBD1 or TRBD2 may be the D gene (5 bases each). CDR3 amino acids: CASSLGTVHQETQYF. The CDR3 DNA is TGTGCCAGCAGCCTTGGGACGGTTCATCAAGAGACCCAGTACTTC.